This T cell receptor beta chain was sequenced in a study of technical replicates of blood from a handful of donors. The assay was immunoSEQ multiplex PCR, and TCRdb's table has in-frame clones only and misses some. Of around 80,000 clones in the sample, approximately 91% are singletons; the top ten hold roughly 0.38%. The length of the CDR3 is 17 residues. Germline assignment: CDR1 MGHRA and CDR2 YSYEKL. Trimming cost V 3 bases and J 8 bases; bases outside gene matches: 16. This clonotype was obtained from a human donor in good health. The sample consisted of T cells isolated from PBMCs. This chain connects TRBV4-1 to TRBJ2-1; TRBD2 aligns across 7 bases. As DNA, the CDR3 is TGCGCCAGCAGCCAGCCATTACTAGCGTCGGGTTTCTATGAGCAGTTCTTC. Translation: CASSQPLLASGFYEQFF.